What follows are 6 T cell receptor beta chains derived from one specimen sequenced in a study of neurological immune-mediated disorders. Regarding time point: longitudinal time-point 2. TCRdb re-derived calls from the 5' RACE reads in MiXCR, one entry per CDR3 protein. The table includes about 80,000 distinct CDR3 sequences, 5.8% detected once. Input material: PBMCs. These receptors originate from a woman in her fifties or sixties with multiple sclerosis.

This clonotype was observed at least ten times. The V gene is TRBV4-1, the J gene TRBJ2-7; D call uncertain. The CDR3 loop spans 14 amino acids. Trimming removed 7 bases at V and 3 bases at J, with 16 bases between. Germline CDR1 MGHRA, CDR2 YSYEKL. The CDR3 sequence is CASTPSAPSYEQYF. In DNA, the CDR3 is TGCGCCAGCACCCCTTCTGCGCCTAGCTACGAGCAGTACTTC.

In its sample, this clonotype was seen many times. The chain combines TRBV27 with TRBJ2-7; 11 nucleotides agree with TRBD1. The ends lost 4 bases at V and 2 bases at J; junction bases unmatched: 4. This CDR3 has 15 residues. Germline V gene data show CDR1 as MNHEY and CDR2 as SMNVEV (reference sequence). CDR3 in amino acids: CASSYSGQGAYEQYF. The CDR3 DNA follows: TGTGCCAGCAGTTATTCGGGACAGGGGGCCTACGAGCAGTACTTC.

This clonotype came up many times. The CDR3 loop reads CASSGQIGGTQYF. CDR3 coding DNA: TGTGCCAGCTCGGGACAGATAGGTGGGACCCAGTACTTC. The V call is TRBV14, the J call TRBJ2-5, with 7 bases lining up with TRBD1. The V gene's germline CDR1 is SGHDN and CDR2 FVKESK. V gave up 8 bases and J gave up 7 bases; unmatched junction bases: 10. The CDR3 is made up of 13 amino acids.

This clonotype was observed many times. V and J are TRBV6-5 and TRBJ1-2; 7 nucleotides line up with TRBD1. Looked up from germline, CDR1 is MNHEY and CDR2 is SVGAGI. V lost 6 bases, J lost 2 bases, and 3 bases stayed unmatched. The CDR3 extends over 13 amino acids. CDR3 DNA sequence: TGTGCCAGCAGAGCGACAGGGAACTATGGCTACACCTTC. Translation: CASRATGNYGYTF.

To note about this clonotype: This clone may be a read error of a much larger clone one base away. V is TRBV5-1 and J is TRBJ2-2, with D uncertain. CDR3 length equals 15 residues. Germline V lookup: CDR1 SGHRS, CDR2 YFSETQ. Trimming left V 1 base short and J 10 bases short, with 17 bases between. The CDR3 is CASSLFNSESEELFF. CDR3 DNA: TGCGCCAGCAGCTTGTTTAACAGTGAGTCCGAGGAGCTGTTTTTT.

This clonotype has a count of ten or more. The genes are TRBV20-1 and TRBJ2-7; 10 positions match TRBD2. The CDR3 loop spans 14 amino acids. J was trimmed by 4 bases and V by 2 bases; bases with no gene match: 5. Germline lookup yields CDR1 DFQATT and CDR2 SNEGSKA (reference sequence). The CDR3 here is CSARPSGGAYEQYF. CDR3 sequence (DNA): TGCAGTGCTAGACCCAGCGGGGGGGCGTACGAGCAGTACTTC.